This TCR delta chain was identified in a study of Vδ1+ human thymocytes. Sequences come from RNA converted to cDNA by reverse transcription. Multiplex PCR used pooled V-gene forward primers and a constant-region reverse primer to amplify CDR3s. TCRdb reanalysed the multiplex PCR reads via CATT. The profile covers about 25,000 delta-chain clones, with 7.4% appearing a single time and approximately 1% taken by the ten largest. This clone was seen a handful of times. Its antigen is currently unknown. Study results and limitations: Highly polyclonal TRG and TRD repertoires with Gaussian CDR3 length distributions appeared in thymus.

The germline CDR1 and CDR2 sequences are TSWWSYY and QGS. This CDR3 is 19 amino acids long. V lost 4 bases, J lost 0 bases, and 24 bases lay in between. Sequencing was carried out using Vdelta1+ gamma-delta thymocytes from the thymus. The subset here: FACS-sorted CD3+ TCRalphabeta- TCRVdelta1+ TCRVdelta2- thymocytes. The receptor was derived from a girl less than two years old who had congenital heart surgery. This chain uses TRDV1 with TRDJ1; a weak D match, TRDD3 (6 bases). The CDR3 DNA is TGTGCTCTTGGGGTTCACTATCGGGGGAAAACCTGGTACACCGATAAACTCATCTTT. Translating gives CALGVHYRGKTWYTDKLIF.